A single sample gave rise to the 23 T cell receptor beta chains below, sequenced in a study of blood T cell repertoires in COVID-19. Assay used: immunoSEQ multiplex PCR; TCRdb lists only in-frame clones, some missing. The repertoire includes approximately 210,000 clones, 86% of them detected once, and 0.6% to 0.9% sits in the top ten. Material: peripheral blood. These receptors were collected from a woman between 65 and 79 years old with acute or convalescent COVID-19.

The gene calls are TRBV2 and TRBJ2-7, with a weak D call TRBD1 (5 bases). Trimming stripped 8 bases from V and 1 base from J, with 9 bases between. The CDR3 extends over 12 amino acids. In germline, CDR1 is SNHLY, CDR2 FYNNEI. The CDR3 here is CASRRQSYEQYF. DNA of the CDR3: TGTGCCAGCCGAAGACAGTCCTACGAGCAGTACTTC. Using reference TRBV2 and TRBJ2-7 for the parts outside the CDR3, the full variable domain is EPEVTQTPSHQVTQMGQEVILRCVPISNHLYFYWYRQILGQKVEFLVSFYNNEISEKSEIFDDQFSVERPDGSNFTLKIRSTKLEDSAMYFCASRRQSYEQYFGPGTRLTVT.

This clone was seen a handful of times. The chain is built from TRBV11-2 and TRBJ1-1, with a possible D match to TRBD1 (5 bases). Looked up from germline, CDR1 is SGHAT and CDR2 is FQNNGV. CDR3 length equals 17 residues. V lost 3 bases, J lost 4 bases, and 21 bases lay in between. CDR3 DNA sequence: TGTGCCAGCAGCTTTCGCCTCATCGTAGGGAGGGGCACTGAAGCTTTCTTT. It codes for CASSFRLIVGRGTEAFF.

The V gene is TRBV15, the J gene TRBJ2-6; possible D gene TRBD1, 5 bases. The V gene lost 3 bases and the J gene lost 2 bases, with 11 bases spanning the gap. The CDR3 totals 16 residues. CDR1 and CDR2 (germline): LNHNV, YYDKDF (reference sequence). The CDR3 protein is CATSSFRVTGANVLTF. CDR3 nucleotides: TGTGCCACCAGCAGTTTCAGGGTAACTGGGGCCAACGTCCTGACTTTC.

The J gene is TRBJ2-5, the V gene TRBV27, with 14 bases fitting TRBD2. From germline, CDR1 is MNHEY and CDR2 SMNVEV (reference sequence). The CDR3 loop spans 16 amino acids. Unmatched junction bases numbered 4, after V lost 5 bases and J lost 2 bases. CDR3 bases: TGTGCCAGCAGTCGAAGACTAGCGGGGGGGCAAGAGACCCAGTACTTC. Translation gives CASSRRLAGGQETQYF.

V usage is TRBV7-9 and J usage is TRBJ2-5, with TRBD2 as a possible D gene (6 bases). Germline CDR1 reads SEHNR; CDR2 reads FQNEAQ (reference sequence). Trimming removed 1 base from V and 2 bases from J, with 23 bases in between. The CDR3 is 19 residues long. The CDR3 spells CASSLVGLASPGRQETQYF. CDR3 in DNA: TGTGCCAGCAGCTTAGTGGGGCTAGCGTCCCCCGGCAGGCAAGAGACCCAGTACTTC.

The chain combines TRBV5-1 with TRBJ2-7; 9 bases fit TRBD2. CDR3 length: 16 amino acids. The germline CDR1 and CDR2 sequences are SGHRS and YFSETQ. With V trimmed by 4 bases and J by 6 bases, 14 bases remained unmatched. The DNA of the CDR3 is TGCGCCAGCAGCCTTGTAGCGGGAGCAGTCGAGGGCGAGCAGTACTTC. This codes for CASSLVAGAVEGEQYF.

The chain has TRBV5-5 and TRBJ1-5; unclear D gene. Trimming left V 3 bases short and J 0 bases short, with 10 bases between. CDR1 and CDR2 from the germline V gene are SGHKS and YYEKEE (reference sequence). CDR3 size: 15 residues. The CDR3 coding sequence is TGTGCCAGCAGCTGGAGCAGCGATAGCAATCAGCCCCAGCATTTT. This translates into CASSWSSDSNQPQHF.

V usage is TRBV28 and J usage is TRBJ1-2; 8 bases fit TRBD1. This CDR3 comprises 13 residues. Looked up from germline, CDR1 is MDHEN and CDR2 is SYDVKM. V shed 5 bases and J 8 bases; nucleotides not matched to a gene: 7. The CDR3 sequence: CASSILQGGGYTF. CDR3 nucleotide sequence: TGTGCCAGCAGTATACTACAGGGGGGCGGCTACACCTTC.

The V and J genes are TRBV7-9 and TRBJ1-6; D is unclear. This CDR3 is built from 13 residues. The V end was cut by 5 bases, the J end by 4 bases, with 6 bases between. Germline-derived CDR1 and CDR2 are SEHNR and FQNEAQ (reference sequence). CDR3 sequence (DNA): TGTGCCAGCAGCCCACAGTATAATTCACCCCTCCACTTT. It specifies CASSPQYNSPLHF. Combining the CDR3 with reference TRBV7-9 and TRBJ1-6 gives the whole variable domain DTGVSQNPRHKITKRGQNVTFRCDPISEHNRLYWYRQTLGQGPEFLTYFQNEAQLEKSRLLSDRFSAERPKGSFSTLEIQRTEQGDSAMYLCASSPQYNSPLHFGNGTRLTVT.

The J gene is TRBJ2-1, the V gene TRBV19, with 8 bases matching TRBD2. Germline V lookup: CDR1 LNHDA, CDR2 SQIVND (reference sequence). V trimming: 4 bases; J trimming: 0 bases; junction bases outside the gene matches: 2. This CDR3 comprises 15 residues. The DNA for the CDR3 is TGTGCCAGTAGTAAGGGACTAGTCTCCTACAATGAGCAGTTCTTC. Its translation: CASSKGLVSYNEQFF.

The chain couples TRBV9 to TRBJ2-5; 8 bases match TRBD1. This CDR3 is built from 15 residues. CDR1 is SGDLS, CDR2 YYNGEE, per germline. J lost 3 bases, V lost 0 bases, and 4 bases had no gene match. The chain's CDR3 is CASSVARTGKETQYF. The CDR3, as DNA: TGTGCCAGCAGCGTAGCAAGGACAGGGAAAGAGACCCAGTACTTC.

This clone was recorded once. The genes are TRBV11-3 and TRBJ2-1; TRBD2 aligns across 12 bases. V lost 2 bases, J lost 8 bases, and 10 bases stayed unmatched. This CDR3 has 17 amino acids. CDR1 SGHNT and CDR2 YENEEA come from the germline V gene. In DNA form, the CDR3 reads TGTGCCAGCAGCTTATTCACACTAGCGGGAGGAGTATATGAGCAGTTCTTC. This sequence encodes CASSLFTLAGGVYEQFF.

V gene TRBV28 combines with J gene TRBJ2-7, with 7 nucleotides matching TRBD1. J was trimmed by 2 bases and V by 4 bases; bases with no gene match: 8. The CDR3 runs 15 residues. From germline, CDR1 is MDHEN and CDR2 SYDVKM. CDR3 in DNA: TGTGCCAGCAGTTCGACAGGGATTCCCCCCTACGAGCAGTACTTC. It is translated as CASSSTGIPPYEQYF.

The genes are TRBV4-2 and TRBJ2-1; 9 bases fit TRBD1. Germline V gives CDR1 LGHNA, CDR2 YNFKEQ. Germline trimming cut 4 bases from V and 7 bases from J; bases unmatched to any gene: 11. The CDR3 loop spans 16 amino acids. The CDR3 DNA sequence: TGTGCCAGCAGCCTGAACTCGGGACAGGGAAATAATGAGCAGTTCTTC. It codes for CASSLNSGQGNNEQFF.

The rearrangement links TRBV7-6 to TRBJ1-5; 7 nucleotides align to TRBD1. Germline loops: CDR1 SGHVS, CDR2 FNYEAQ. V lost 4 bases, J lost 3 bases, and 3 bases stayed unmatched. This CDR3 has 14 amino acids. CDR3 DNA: TGTGCCAGCAGCTCCGGGACAGCCAATCAGCCCCAGCATTTT. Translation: CASSSGTANQPQHF.

CDR3 DNA sequence: TGTGCCAGCAGCAGTACAGGATCTCAGCCCCAGCATTTT. Amino acids: CASSSTGSQPQHF. The chain combines TRBV6-5 with TRBJ1-5; D is possibly TRBD1 (5 bases). CDR1 and CDR2 from the germline V gene are MNHEY and SVGAGI. The CDR3 sequence is 13 residues long. Trimming removed 6 bases at V and 6 bases at J, with 12 bases between.

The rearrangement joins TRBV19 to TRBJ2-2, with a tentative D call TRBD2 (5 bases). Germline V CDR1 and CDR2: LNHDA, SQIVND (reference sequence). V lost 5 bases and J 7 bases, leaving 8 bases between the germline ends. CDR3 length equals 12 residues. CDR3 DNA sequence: TGTGCCAGTAGTGTTCGGGGCGGGGAGCTGTTTTTT. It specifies CASSVRGGELFF.

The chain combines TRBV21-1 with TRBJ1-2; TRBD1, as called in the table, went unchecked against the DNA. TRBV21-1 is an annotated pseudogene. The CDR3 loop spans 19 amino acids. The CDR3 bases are TGTGCCAGCAGCAAAGAAAGGGGGCTCCCCCGGGAACCCCCCTATGGCTACACCTTC. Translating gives CASSKERGLPREPPYGYTF.

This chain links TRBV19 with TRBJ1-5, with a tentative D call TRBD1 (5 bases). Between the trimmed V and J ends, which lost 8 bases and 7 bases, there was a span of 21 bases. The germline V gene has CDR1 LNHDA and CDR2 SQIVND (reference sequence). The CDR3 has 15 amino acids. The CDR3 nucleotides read TGTGCCAGTGCCCACTCTCAGGGTTATGGCCAGCCCCAGCATTTT. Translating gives CASAHSQGYGQPQHF.

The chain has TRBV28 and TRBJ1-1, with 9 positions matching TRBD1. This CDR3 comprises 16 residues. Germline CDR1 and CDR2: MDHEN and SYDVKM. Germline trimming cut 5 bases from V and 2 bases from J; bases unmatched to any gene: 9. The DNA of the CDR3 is TGTGCCAGCAGTATCCCCCGGGACAGGGATAACACTGAAGCTTTCTTT. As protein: CASSIPRDRDNTEAFF.

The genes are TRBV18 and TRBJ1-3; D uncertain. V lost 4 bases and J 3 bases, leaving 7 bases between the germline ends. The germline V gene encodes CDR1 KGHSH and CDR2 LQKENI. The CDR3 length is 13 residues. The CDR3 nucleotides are TGTGCCAGCTCACAGGAGATTGGAAACACCATATATTTT. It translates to CASSQEIGNTIYF.

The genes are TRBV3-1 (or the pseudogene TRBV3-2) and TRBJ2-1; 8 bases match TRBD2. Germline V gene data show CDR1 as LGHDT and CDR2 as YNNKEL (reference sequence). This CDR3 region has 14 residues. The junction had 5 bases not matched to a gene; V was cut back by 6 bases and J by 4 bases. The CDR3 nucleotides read TGTGCCAGCAGAGAGCGGGGGCCTTACAATGAGCAGTTCTTC. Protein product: CASRERGPYNEQFF.

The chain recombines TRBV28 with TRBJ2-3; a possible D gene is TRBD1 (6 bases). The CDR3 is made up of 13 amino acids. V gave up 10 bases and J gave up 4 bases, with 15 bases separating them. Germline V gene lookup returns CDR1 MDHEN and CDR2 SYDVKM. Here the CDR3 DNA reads TGTGCCACCTCTTTAAGGGGGTCAGATACGCAGTATTTT. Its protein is CATSLRGSDTQYF. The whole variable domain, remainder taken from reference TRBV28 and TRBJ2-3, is DVKVTQSSRYLVKRTGEKVFLECVQDMDHENMFWYRQDPGLGLRLIYFSYDVKMKEKGDIPEGYSVSREKKERFSLILESASTNQTSMYLCATSLRGSDTQYFGPGTRLTVL.